A single sample is the source of the 6 T cell receptor beta chains below, sequenced in a study of shared clonotypes between healthy human individuals. Profiling relied on immunoSEQ multiplex PCR, and the TCRdb table lists in-frame clones only, not all of them. The sample lists 2 million to 2.5 million clones, roughly 91% occurring once. Naive-designated CD8 cells lacked CD45RO, were positively enriched for CCR7, and omitted terminally differentiated effector memory CD45RA+ cells. Sequencing was performed on naive CD8+ T cells from PBMCs. These TCRs come from a man aged 18 to 35 in good health. Some clones in this sample may be carry-over from other donors' samples.

The V gene is TRBV7-9, the J gene TRBJ2-5, with TRBD2 matching over 11 bases. From germline, CDR1 is SEHNR and CDR2 FQNEAQ (reference sequence). The CDR3 contains 14 residues. With 7 bases clipped from V and 2 bases from J, the junction kept 3 bases outside the gene matches. The CDR3 coding sequence is TGTGCCAGCATCGGGACTAGCGGACAAGAGACCCAGTACTTC. This translates into CASIGTSGQETQYF.

This chain joins TRBV28 and TRBJ2-1, with D maybe TRBD2 (7 bases). CDR1 is MDHEN and CDR2 is SYDVKM in the germline V gene. V dropped 2 bases and J dropped 0 bases, with 11 bases sitting between them. CDR3 size: 16 residues. The CDR3 sequence: CASSLSRGGSYNEQFF. CDR3 coding DNA: TGTGCCAGCAGTTTAAGTAGGGGGGGCTCCTACAATGAGCAGTTCTTC.

This chain joins TRBV19 and TRBJ2-1; tentatively, D is TRBD2 (6 bases). Trimming removed 4 bases from V and 10 bases from J, with 17 bases in between. CDR3 length: 14 amino acids. CDR1 LNHDA and CDR2 SQIVND come from the germline V gene (reference sequence). In DNA form, the CDR3 reads TGTGCCAGTAGTAGCCTAACATCTAGCGCCGAGCAGTTCTTC. Its protein product is CASSSLTSSAEQFF.

The chain is built from TRBV27 and TRBJ1-4, with D uncertain. The CDR3 totals 13 residues. CDR1 is MNHEY, CDR2 SMNVEV, per germline (reference sequence). Between the trimmed V and J ends, which lost 3 bases and 11 bases, there was a span of 13 bases. CDR3 loop: CASSFGPGGKLFF. For the CDR3, the DNA is TGTGCCAGCAGTTTCGGACCGGGCGGGAAACTGTTTTTT.

The chain combines TRBV27 with TRBJ2-3; D is perhaps TRBD2 (5 bases). CDR3 length equals 17 residues. Germline loops: CDR1 MNHEY, CDR2 SMNVEV (reference sequence). The V end lost 6 bases, the J end lost 0 bases, and 19 bases lay between the germline ends. The CDR3 coding sequence is TGTGCCAGCAGCACACGTACTAGTGGGCATAGCACAGATACGCAGTATTTT. Translation: CASSTRTSGHSTDTQYF.

The chain has TRBV5-1 and TRBJ1-2; unclear D gene. V lost 3 bases and J lost 6, with 9 bases in between. The CDR3 has 12 amino acids. The germline CDR1 and CDR2 sequences are SGHRS and YFSETQ. CDR3 sequence reads: CASSSEIDGYTF. The DNA for the CDR3 is TGCGCCAGCAGCTCCGAAATTGATGGCTACACCTTC.